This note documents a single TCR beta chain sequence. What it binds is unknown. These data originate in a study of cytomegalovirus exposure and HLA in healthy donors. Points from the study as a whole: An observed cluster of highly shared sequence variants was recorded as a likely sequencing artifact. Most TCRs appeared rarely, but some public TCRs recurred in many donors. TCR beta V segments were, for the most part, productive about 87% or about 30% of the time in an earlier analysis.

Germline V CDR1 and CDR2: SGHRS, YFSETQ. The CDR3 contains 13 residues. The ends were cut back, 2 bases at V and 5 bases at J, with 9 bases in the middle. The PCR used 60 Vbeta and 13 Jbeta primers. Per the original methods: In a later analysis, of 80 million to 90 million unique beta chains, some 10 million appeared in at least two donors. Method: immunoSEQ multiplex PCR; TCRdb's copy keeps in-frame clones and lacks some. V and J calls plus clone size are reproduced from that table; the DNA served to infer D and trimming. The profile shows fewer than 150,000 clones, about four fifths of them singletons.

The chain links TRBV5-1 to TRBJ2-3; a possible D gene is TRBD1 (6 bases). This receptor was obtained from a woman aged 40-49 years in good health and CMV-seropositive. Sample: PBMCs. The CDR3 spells CASSFWGRDTQYF. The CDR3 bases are TGCGCCAGCAGCTTCTGGGGGCGAGATACGCAGTATTTT.